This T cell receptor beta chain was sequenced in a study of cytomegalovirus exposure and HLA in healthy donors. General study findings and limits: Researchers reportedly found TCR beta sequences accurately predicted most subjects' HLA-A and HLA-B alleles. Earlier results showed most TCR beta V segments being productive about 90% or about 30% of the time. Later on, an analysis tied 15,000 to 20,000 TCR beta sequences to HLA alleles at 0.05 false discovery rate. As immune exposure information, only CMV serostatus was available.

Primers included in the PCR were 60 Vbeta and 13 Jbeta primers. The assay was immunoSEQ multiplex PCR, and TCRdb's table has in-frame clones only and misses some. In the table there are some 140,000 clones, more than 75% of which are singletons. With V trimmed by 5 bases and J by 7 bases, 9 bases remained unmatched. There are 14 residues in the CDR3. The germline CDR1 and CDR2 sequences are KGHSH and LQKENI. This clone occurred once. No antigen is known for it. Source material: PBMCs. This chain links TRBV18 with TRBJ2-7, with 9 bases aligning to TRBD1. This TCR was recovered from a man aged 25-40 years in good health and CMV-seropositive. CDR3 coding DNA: TGTGCCAGCTCAGGACAGGGGAGAAGTGGGGAGCAGTACTTC. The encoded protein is CASSGQGRSGEQYF. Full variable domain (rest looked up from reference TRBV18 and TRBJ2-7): NAGVMQNPRHLVRRRGQEARLRCSPMKGHSHVYWYRQLPEEGLKFMVYLQKENIIDESGMPKERFSAEFPKEGPSILRIQQVVRGDSAAYFCASSGQGRSGEQYFGPGTRLTVT.